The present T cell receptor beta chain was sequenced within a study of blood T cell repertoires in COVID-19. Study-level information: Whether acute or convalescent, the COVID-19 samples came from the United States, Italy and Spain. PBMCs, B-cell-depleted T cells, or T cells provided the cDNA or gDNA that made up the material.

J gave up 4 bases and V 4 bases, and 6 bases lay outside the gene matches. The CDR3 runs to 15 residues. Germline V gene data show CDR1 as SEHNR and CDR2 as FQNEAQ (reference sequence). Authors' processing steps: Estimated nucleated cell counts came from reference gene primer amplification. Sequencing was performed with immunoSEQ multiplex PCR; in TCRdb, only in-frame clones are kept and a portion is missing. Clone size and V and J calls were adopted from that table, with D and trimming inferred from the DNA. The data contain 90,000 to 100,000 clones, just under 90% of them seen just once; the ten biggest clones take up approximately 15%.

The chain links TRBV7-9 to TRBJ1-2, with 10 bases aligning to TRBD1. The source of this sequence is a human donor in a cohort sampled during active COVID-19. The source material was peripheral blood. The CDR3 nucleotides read TGTGCCAGCAGCTCAGACAGGGGGCTCATCTATGGCTACACCTTC. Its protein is CASSSDRGLIYGYTF.